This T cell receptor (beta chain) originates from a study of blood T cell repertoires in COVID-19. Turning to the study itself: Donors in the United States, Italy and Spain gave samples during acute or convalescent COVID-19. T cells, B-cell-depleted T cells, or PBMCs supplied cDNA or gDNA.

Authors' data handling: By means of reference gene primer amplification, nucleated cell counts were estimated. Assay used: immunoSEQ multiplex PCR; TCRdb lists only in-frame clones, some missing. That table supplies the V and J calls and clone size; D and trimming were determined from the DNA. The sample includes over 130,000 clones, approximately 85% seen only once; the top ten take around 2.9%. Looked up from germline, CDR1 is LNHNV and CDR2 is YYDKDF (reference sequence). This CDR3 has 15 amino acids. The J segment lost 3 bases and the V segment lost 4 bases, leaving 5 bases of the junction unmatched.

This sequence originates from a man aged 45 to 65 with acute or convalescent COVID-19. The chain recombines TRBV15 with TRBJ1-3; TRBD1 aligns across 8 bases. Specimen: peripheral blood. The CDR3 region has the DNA TGTGCCACCAGCAAAGACAGGGGATTTGGAAACACCATATATTTT. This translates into CATSKDRGFGNTIYF. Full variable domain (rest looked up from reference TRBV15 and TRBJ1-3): DAMVIQNPRYQVTQFGKPVTLSCSQTLNHNVMYWYQQKSSQAPKLLFHYYDKDFNNEADTPDNFQSRRPNTSFCFLDIRSPGLGDTAMYLCATSKDRGFGNTIYFGEGSWLTVV.